These 21 T cell receptor beta chains originate from one sample sequenced in a study of blood T cell repertoires in COVID-19. Using immunoSEQ multiplex PCR, the repertoire was profiled, and TCRdb retains in-frame clones only, with some absent. The table shows roughly 61,000 clones, with about 83% occurring only once. The sequenced material came from peripheral blood. Receptors were obtained from a man aged 35-49 years with active COVID-19.

This sequence joins TRBV25-1 and TRBJ1-3; 7 bases match TRBD1. With 4 bases clipped from V and 4 bases from J, the junction kept 4 bases outside the gene matches. CDR3 length equals 14 residues. CDR1 is MGHDK and CDR2 is SYGVNS in the germline V gene. CDR3 bases: TGTGCCAGCAGTGGACAGGGTATCGGAAACACCATATATTTT. This codes for CASSGQGIGNTIYF.

Worth noting for this clone: The sample has other DNA sequences that encode this CDR3 too. The gene calls are TRBV3-1 (or the pseudogene TRBV3-2) and TRBJ1-2; TRBD1 aligns across 8 bases. The V gene end was trimmed by 4 bases and the J gene end by 4 bases; junction bases not matched to a gene: 5. The CDR3 extends over 14 amino acids. Germline V gene sequence: CDR1 LGHDT, CDR2 YNNKEL (reference sequence). CDR3 sequence: CASSPRQGSYGYTF. The CDR3 bases are TGTGCCAGCAGCCCTCGACAGGGGAGCTATGGCTACACCTTC.

V usage is TRBV28 and J usage is TRBJ1-5; perhaps TRBD1 as D (5 bases). Germline V gives CDR1 MDHEN, CDR2 SYDVKM. This CDR3 has 14 amino acids. The V and J ends lost 6 bases and 1 base respectively, with 10 bases between them. DNA of the CDR3: TGTGCCAGCAGGGAGACAGAGAGCAATCAGCCCCAGCATTTT. Translating it yields CASRETESNQPQHF.

The chain has TRBV7-8 and TRBJ2-7; D possibly corresponds to TRBD2 (5 bases). The CDR3 has 14 residues. Trimming took 2 bases from V and 0 from J, leaving 8 bases between them. Germline V gene sequence: CDR1 SGHVS, CDR2 FQNEAQ. CDR3 residues: CASSLITSSYEQYF. The CDR3 bases are TGTGCCAGCAGCTTAATTACTAGCTCCTACGAGCAGTACTTC. Full variable domain (rest looked up from reference TRBV7-8 and TRBJ2-7): GAGVSQSPRYKVAKRGQDVALRCDPISGHVSLFWYQQALGQGPEFLTYFQNEAQLDKSGLPSDRFFAERPEGSVSTLKIQRTQQEDSAVYLCASSLITSSYEQYFGPGTRLTVT.

In its sample, this clone ranks as medium-sized. The chain has TRBV28 and TRBJ1-3; D gene uncertain. The CDR3 runs 15 residues. V lost 6 bases to trimming and J lost 4 bases, with 16 bases between them. Per the germline V gene, CDR1 is MDHEN and CDR2 is SYDVKM. In nucleotides, the CDR3 is TGTGCCAGCAGCCCCCAAATAGGAGACGGAAACACCATATATTTT. Amino acid sequence: CASSPQIGDGNTIYF.

This rearrangement joins TRBV11-3 to TRBJ2-2; 9 bases line up with TRBD2. This CDR3 contains 18 residues. The germline V gene has CDR1 SGHNT and CDR2 YENEEA. V lost 0 bases to trimming and J lost 3 bases; unmatched junction nucleotides: 8. The CDR3 nucleotides are TGTGCCAGCAGCTTAGATAGCGGGAGATCGGCAGACACCGGGGAGCTGTTTTTT. This codes for CASSLDSGRSADTGELFF.

The J gene is TRBJ2-7, the V gene TRBV27; 7 bases align to TRBD1. The J segment lost 0 bases and the V segment lost 8 bases, leaving 4 bases of the junction unmatched. CDR3 length: 13 residues. Germline values: CDR1 MNHEY, CDR2 SMNVEV (reference sequence). CDR3 sequence: CASGTAPSYEQYF. Written as DNA, the CDR3 is TGTGCCAGCGGGACAGCCCCCTCCTACGAGCAGTACTTC.

In DNA, the CDR3 is TGTGCCAGTAGTCCAGACATAGTAGCCAAAAACATTCAGTACTTC. This encodes CASSPDIVAKNIQYF. The chain couples TRBV19 to TRBJ2-4; D gene unclear. CDR3 length: 15 amino acids. The V gene's germline CDR1 is LNHDA and CDR2 SQIVND (reference sequence). V was clipped by 5 bases and J by 0 bases, with 11 bases between them. The full variable domain, its missing parts supplied by reference TRBV19 and TRBJ2-4, is DGGITQSPKYLFRKEGQNVTLSCEQNLNHDAMYWYRQDPGQGLRLIYYSQIVNDFQKGDIAEGYSVSREKKESFPLTVTSAQKNPTAFYLCASSPDIVAKNIQYFGAGTRLSVL.

J is TRBJ1-2 and V is TRBV29-1; D remains ambiguous. This CDR3 comprises 16 residues. Germline assignment: CDR1 SQVTM and CDR2 ANQGSEA. V lost 4 bases to trimming and J lost 5 bases, with 23 bases between them. The CDR3 sequence: CSVAGRTIGSLYGYTF. In DNA, the CDR3 is TGCAGCGTTGCTGGACGGACTATAGGGAGTCTTTATGGCTACACCTTC.

This chain connects TRBV7-8 to TRBJ2-7, with TRBD1 as a possible D gene (7 bases). Trimming pared 5 bases from V and 0 bases from J, leaving 11 bases between. CDR3 length: 14 amino acids. Germline CDR1 is SGHVS and CDR2 is FQNEAQ. The CDR3 sequence is CASSRGTASYEQYF. As DNA, the CDR3 is TGTGCCAGCAGCCGCGGGACAGCCTCCTACGAGCAGTACTTC.

V is TRBV5-1 and J is TRBJ2-5, with a possible D match to TRBD1 (5 bases). CDR1 and CDR2 (germline): SGHRS, YFSETQ. The CDR3 runs to 15 residues. V shed 6 bases and J shed 5 bases, with 20 bases lying between them. The CDR3 DNA is TGCGCCAGCAAGAAAGGTCAGGGTGCCGAGGAGACCCAGTACTTC. Its translation: CASKKGQGAEETQYF.

This clone was seen once. This chain connects TRBV27 to TRBJ2-7; D is possibly TRBD1 (5 bases). This CDR3 is built from 13 residues. V shed 3 bases and J shed 3 bases, with 9 bases lying between them. From germline, CDR1 is MNHEY and CDR2 SMNVEV (reference sequence). CDR3 amino acids: CASSFSQGYEQYF. The CDR3 DNA reads TGTGCCAGCAGTTTCAGCCAGGGCTACGAGCAGTACTTC.

The chain employs TRBV28 and TRBJ1-6; 8 bases are a match to TRBD1. Losses at the gene ends were 6 bases for V and 6 bases for J; bases not matched to a gene: 13. The CDR3 is made up of 17 amino acids. Per the germline V gene, CDR1 is MDHEN and CDR2 is SYDVKM. The CDR3 DNA reads TGTGCCAGCAGCCCCGCCCGGACAGGGCGAAGTAATTCACCCCTCCACTTT. The encoded protein is CASSPARTGRSNSPLHF.

The rearrangement links TRBV10-3 to TRBJ1-2, with 7 bases that match TRBD1. This CDR3 comprises 16 residues. Germline V gene lookup returns CDR1 ENHRY and CDR2 SYGVKD. J lost 0 bases, V lost 0 bases, and 4 bases had no gene match. As DNA, the CDR3 is TGTGCCATCAGTGAGTCGAGGGACAGAACTAACTATGGCTACACCTTC. It is translated as CAISESRDRTNYGYTF.

The chain employs TRBV5-4 and TRBJ1-1; D is ambiguous. Trimming removed 4 bases at V and 3 bases at J, with 16 bases between. The CDR3 extends over 15 amino acids. Germline loops: CDR1 SGHNT, CDR2 YYREEE (reference sequence). The CDR3 is CASSPTRSTDTEAFF. CDR3 nucleotide sequence: TGTGCCAGCAGCCCTACGAGGTCTACGGACACTGAAGCTTTCTTT. The full variable domain, rest sourced from reference TRBV5-4 and TRBJ1-1, is ETGVTQSPTHLIKTRGQQVTLRCSSQSGHNTVSWYQQALGQGPQFIFQYYREEENGRGNFPPRFSGLQFPNYSSELNVNALELDDSALYLCASSPTRSTDTEAFFGQGTRLTVV.

V is TRBV28 and J is TRBJ2-3, with 7 bases that match TRBD2. Trimming took 4 bases from V and 2 from J; bases not matched to a gene: 21. This CDR3 contains 20 residues. Per germline, CDR1 MDHEN and CDR2 SYDVKM. CDR3 sequence: CASSSPFSASGVILTDTQYF. CDR3 in DNA: TGTGCCAGCAGTTCCCCCTTTAGTGCTAGCGGAGTTATTCTCACAGATACGCAGTATTTT.

The CDR3 reads CASSVASGIQETQYF. Here the CDR3 DNA reads TGTGCCAGCAGCGTAGCTAGCGGGATCCAAGAGACCCAGTACTTC. The rearrangement links TRBV9 to TRBJ2-5; 9 bases are shared with TRBD2. This CDR3 has 15 residues. Per germline, CDR1 SGDLS and CDR2 YYNGEE. V was clipped by 0 bases and J by 1 base; unmatched bases: 1.

V is TRBV6-5 and J is TRBJ2-7, with TRBD2 matching 7 bases. This CDR3 region has 15 residues. The germline CDR1 and CDR2 sequences are MNHEY and SVGAGI. V shed 0 bases, J shed 2 bases, and the junction held 4 bases outside the gene matches. The CDR3 DNA follows: TGTGCCAGCAGTTACTCGTCCCGGGGGGCCTACGAGCAGTACTTC. Amino acid sequence: CASSYSSRGAYEQYF.

This chain links TRBV5-1 with TRBJ2-3, with a weak D call TRBD2 (6 bases). V gave up 2 bases and J gave up 2 bases, with 9 bases separating them. CDR1 SGHRS and CDR2 YFSETQ come from the germline V gene. This CDR3 contains 14 residues. CDR3 nucleotide sequence: TGCGCCAGCAGCTTTGCGGGATTCACAGATACGCAGTATTTT. Residues: CASSFAGFTDTQYF. The variable domain in full, completed from reference TRBV5-1 and TRBJ2-3, reads KAGVTQTPRYLIKTRGQQVTLSCSPISGHRSVSWYQQTPGQGLQFLFEYFSETQRNKGNFPGRFSGRQFSNSRSEMNVSTLELGDSALYLCASSFAGFTDTQYFGPGTRLTVL.

V and J are TRBV6-1 and TRBJ1-4, with 8 bases identical to TRBD1. Per germline, CDR1 MNHNS and CDR2 SASEGT. The CDR3 has 14 residues. V shed 1 base, J shed 7 bases, and the junction held 2 bases outside the gene matches. The CDR3 sequence: CASSEGDRSEKLFF. CDR3 in DNA: TGTGCCAGCAGTGAAGGGGACAGGAGTGAAAAACTGTTTTTT.

The chain recombines TRBV7-6 with TRBJ2-3; 11 bases align to TRBD1. CDR1 and CDR2 from the germline V gene are SGHVS and FNYEAQ. The J segment lost 4 bases and the V segment lost 6 bases, leaving 9 bases of the junction unmatched. The CDR3 length is 16 residues. CDR3: CASSLRTGGAADTQYF. CDR3 bases: TGTGCCAGCAGTTTACGGACAGGGGGCGCCGCAGATACGCAGTATTTT.